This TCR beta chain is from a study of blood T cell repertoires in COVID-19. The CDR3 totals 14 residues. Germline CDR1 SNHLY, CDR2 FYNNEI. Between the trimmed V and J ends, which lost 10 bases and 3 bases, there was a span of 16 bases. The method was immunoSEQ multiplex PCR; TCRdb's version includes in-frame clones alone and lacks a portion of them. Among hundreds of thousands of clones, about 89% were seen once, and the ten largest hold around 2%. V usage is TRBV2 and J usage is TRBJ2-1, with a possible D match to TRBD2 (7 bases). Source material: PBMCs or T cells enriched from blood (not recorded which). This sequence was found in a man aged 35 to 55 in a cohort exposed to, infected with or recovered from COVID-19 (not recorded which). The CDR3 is CANKGGGSYNEQFF. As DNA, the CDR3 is TGTGCCAACAAAGGGGGAGGGAGCTACAATGAGCAGTTCTTC.